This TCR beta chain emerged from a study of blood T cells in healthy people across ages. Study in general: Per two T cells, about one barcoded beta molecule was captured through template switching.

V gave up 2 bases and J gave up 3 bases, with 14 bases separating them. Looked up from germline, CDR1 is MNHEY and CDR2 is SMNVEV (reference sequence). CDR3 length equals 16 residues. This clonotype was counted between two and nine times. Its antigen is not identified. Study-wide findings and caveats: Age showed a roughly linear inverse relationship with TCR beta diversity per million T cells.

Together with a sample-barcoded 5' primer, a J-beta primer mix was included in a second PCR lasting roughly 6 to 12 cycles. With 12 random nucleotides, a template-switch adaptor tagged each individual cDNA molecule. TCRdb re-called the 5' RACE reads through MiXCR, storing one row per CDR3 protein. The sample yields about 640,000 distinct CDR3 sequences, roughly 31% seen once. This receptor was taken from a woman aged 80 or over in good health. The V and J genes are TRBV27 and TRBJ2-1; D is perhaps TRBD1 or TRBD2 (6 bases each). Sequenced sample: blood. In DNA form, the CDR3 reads TGTGCCAGCAGTTTACGTTTCGGAGGGGGCTACAATGAGCAGTTCTTC. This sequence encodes CASSLRFGGGYNEQFF.